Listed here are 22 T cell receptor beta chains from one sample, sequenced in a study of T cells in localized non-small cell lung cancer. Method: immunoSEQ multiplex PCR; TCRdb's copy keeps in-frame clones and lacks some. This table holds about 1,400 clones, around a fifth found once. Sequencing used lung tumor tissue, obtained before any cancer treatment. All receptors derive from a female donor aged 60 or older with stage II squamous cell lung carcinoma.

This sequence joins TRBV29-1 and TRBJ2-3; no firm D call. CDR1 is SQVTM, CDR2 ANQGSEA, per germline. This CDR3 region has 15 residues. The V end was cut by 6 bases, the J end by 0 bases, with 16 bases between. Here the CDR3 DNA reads TGCAGCGTCCTAAACGGTGGGCGAAGCACAGATACGCAGTATTTT. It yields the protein CSVLNGGRSTDTQYF.

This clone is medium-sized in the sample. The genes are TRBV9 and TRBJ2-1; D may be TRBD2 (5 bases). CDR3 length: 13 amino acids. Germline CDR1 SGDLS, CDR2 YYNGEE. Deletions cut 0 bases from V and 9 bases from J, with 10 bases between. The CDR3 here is CASSVDQGGEQFF. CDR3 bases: TGTGCCAGCAGCGTAGACCAAGGAGGTGAGCAGTTCTTC.

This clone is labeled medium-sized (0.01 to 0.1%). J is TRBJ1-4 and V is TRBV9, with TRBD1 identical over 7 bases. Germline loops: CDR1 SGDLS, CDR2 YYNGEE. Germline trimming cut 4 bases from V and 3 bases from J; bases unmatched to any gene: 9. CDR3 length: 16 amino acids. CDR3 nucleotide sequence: TGTGCCAGCAGCCCTCATGGCAGGGGGGCTAATGAAAAACTGTTTTTT. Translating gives CASSPHGRGANEKLFF. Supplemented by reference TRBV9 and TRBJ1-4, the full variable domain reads DSGVTQTPKHLITATGQRVTLRCSPRSGDLSVYWYQQSLDQGLQFLIQYYNGEERAKGNILERFSAQQFPDLHSELNLSSLELGDSALYFCASSPHGRGANEKLFFGSGTQLSVL.

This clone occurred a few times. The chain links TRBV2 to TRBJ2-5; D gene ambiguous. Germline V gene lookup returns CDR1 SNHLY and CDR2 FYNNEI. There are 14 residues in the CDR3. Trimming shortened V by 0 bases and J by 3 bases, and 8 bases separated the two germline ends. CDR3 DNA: TGTGCCAGCAGTGAAGCGGTGGGAAAAGAGACCCAGTACTTC. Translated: CASSEAVGKETQYF.

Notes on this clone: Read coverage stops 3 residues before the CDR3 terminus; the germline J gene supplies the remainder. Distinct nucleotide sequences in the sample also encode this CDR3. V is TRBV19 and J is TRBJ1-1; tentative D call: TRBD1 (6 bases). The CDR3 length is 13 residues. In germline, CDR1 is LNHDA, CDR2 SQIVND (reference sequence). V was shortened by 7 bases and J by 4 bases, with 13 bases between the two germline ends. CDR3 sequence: CASIGGGLTEAFF. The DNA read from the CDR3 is TGTGCCAGTATAGGGGGGGGGCTCACTGAA. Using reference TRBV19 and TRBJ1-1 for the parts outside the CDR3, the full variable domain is DGGITQSPKYLFRKEGQNVTLSCEQNLNHDAMYWYRQDPGQGLRLIYYSQIVNDFQKGDIAEGYSVSREKKESFPLTVTSAQKNPTAFYLCASIGGGLTEAFFGQGTRLTVV.

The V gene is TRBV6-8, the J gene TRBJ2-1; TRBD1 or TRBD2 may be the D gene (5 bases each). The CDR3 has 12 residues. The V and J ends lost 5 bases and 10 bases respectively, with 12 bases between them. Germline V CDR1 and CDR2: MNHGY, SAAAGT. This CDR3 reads CASSDQGVEQFF. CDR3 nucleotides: TGTGCCAGCAGTGACCAGGGAGTGGAGCAGTTCTTC.

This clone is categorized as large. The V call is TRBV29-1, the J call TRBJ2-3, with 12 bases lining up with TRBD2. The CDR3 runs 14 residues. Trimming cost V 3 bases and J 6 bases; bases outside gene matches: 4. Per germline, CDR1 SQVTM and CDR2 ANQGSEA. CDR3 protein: CSVDRLAGVDTQYF. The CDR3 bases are TGCAGCGTTGACCGACTAGCGGGAGTCGATACGCAGTATTTT.

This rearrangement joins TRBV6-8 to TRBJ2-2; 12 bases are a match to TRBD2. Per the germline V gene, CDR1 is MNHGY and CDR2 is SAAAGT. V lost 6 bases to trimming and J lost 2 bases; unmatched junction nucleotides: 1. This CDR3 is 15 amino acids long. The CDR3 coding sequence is TGTGCCAGCAGACTAGCGGGGGGTAACACCGGGGAGCTGTTTTTT. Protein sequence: CASRLAGGNTGELFF.

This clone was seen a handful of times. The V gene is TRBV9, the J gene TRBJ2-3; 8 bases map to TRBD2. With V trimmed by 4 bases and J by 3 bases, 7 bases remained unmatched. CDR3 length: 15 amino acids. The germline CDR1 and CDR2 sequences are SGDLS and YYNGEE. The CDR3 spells CASSTPGLGTDTQYF. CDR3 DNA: TGTGCCAGCAGCACTCCGGGACTAGGGACAGATACGCAGTATTTT.

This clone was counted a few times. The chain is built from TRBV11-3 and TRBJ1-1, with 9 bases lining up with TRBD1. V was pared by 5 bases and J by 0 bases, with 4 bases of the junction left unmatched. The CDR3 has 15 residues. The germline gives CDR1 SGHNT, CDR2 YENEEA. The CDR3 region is CASSRQGEMNTEAFF. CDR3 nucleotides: TGTGCCAGCAGCAGACAGGGGGAAATGAACACTGAAGCTTTCTTT.

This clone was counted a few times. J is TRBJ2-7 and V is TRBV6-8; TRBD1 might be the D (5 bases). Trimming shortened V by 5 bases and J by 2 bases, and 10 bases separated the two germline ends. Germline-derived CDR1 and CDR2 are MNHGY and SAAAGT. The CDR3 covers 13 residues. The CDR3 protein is CASSRSTAYEQYF. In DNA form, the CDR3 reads TGTGCCAGCAGTCGCTCGACAGCCTACGAGCAGTACTTC.

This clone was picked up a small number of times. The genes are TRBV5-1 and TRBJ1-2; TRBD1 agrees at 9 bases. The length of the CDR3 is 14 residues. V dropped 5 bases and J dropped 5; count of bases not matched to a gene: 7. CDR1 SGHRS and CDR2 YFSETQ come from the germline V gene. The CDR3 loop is CASSLEGQGYGYTF. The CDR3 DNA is TGCGCCAGCAGTCTGGAGGGACAGGGATATGGCTACACCTTC.

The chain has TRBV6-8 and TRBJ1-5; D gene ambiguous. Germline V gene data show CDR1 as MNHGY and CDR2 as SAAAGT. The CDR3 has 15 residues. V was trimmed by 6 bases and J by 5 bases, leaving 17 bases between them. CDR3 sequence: CASSGSGYPYQPQHF. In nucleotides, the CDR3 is TGTGCCAGCAGCGGATCAGGATACCCCTATCAGCCCCAGCATTTT.

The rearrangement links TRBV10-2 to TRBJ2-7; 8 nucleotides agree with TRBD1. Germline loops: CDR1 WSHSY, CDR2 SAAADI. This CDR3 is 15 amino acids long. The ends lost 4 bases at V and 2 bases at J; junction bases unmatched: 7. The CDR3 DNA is TGCGCCAGCAGTGGTCGAGGACAGGGAGCCTACGAGCAGTACTTC. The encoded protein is CASSGRGQGAYEQYF.

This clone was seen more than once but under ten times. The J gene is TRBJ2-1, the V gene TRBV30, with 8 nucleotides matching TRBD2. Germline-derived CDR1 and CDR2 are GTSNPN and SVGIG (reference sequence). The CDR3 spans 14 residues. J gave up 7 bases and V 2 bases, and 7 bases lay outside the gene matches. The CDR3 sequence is CAWSKSGSRNEQFF. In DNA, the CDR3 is TGTGCCTGGAGTAAAAGCGGGAGTAGGAATGAGCAGTTCTTC.

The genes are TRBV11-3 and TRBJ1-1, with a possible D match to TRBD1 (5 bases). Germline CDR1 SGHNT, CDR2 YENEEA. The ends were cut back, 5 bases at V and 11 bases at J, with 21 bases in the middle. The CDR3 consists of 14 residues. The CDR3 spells CASSPAGSPQVAFF. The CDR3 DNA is TGTGCCAGCAGCCCGGCCGGGAGCCCACAGGTCGCTTTCTTT.

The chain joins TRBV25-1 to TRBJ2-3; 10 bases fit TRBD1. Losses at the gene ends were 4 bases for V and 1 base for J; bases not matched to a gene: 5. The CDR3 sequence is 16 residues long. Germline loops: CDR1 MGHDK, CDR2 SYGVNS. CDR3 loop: CASSGRTGGGTDTQYF. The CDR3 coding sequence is TGTGCCAGCAGTGGCCGGACAGGGGGTGGCACAGATACGCAGTATTTT.

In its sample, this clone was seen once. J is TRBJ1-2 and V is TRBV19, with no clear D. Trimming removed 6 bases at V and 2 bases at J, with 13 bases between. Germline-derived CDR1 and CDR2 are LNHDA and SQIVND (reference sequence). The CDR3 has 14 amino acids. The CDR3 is CASRPTDKNYGYTF. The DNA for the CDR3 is TGTGCCAGTAGGCCAACAGATAAAAACTATGGCTACACCTTC. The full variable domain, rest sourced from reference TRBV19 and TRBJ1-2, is DGGITQSPKYLFRKEGQNVTLSCEQNLNHDAMYWYRQDPGQGLRLIYYSQIVNDFQKGDIAEGYSVSREKKESFPLTVTSAQKNPTAFYLCASRPTDKNYGYTFGSGTRLTVV.

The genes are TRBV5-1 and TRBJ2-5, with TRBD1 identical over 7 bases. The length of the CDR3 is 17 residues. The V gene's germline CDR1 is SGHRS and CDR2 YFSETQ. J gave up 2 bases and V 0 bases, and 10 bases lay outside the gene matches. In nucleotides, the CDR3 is TGCGCCAGCAGCTTGGTAGGTCTTGGGACAGCTCAAGAGACCCAGTACTTC. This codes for CASSLVGLGTAQETQYF.

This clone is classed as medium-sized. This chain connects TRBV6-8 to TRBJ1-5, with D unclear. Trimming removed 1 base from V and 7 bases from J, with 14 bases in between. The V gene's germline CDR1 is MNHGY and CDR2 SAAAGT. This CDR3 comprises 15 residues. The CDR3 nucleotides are TGTGCCAGCAGTTACTTGGGGATCCCCCGCCAGCCCCAGCATTTT. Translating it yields CASSYLGIPRQPQHF.

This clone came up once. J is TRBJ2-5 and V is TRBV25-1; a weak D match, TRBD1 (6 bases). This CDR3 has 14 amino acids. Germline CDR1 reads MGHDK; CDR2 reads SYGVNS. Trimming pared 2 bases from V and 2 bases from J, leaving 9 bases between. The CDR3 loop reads CASSERGHQETQYF. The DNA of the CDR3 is TGTGCCAGCAGTGAACGGGGACATCAAGAGACCCAGTACTTC.

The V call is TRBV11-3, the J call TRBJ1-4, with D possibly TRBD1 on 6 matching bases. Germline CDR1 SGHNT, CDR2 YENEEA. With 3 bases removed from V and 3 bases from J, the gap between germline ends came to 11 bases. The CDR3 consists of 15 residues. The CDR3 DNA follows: TGTGCCAGCAGCTTGATACAGGGTCCTAATGAAAAACTGTTTTTT. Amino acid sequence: CASSLIQGPNEKLFF. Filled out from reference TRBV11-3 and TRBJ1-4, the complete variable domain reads EAGVVQSPRYKIIEKKQPVAFWCNPISGHNTLYWYLQNLGQGPELLIRYENEEAVDDSQLPKDRFSAERLKGVDSTLKIQPAELGDSAVYLCASSLIQGPNEKLFFGSGTQLSVL.